The clone carrying this T cell receptor (beta chain) was recorded once. Antigen unknown. The data were taken from a study of read filtering for tumor transcriptome and immune sequencing. About the research overall: TCR-mapped reads were about 4.05 to 11 million with IR-seq versus roughly 75 to 1,400 with RNA-seq.

From roughly 390 ng of RNA, a library with molecular barcoded alpha/delta and beta/gamma adaptors was made. From the reads, TCRdb called clonotypes with MiXCR, one entry per CDR3 protein. The sample consists of tens of thousands of distinct CDR3 sequences, under 20% of them appearing once. Germline V gives CDR1 SGHRS, CDR2 YFSETQ. There are 15 residues in the CDR3. V lost 4 bases to trimming and J lost 2 bases; unmatched junction nucleotides: 6. General observations from the study: IR-seq and RNA-seq agreed better without single-read clonotypes.

This rearrangement joins TRBV5-1 to TRBJ2-3, with TRBD2 matching over 8 bases. The sequencing input was a population of CD138-negative cells sorted from bone marrow. The source is a donor aged 40 or over with multiple myeloma. The CDR3 here is CASSPLAGITDTQYF. For the CDR3, the DNA is TGCGCCAGCAGCCCCTTAGCGGGGATCACAGATACGCAGTATTTT.